A selection of T cell receptor beta chains follows, all from one sample in a study of blood T cell repertoires in COVID-19. The method was immunoSEQ multiplex PCR; TCRdb's version includes in-frame clones alone and lacks a portion of them. The sample holds 250,000 or so clones; around nine tenths are singletons and the top ten take approximately 9%. Specimen: peripheral blood. The receptor set was obtained from a man between 35 and 55 years old with active or convalescent COVID-19. The CDR3 runs from the conserved cysteine through the conserved F or W. The order of the fields is J gene, D gene, V gene, CDR3 protein. A D gene is named only where the DNA matches it firmly.

>TRBJ2-7|TRBD1|TRBV11-3
CASSARQGSSGYEQYF
>TRBJ1-4|TRBD1|TRBV7-9
CASRRTGENEKLFF
>TRBJ2-7|TRBD2|TRBV15
CATSLAGLLGYEQYF
>TRBJ1-6|TRBD1|TRBV9
CASSADRGQNSPLHF
>TRBJ2-1|.|TRBV3-1/TRBV3-2
CASSQDSGLPDNEQFF
>TRBJ1-4|.|TRBV19
CASKSPQANEKLFF
>TRBJ1-1|.|TRBV6-5
CASSYRHGTEAFF
>TRBJ2-7|TRBD1|TRBV5-6
CASSLLRGTGEEFDEQYF
>TRBJ1-4|.|TRBV6-6
CATREVPTNEKLFF
>TRBJ2-3|.|TRBV9
CASSPRQDPGDTQYF
>TRBJ2-2|TRBD2|TRBV15
CATGLAGVSSGELFF
>TRBJ2-2|TRBD2|TRBV24-1
CATSGASGSDVITGELFF
>TRBJ2-5|.|TRBV28
CASSLGFGGAVHQETQYF
>TRBJ2-7|TRBD1|TRBV4-1
CASRAWDRDYEQYF
>TRBJ1-2|.|TRBV6-1
CASSEVGRTYGYTF
>TRBJ1-1|.|TRBV28
CASSLQGGETEAFF
>TRBJ1-5|.|TRBV3-1/TRBV3-2
CASSRAPGEGQPQHF
>TRBJ2-7|.|TRBV27
CASSLRPPDSSYEQYF
>TRBJ2-5|.|TRBV4-2
CASSQEERSGETQYF
>TRBJ2-4|.|TRBV28
CASSPHEYVQNIQYF
>TRBJ2-5|.|TRBV19
CASSIGRETQYF
>TRBJ1-1|.|TRBV6-6
CASSLEGRVNTEAFF
>TRBJ1-1|.|TRBV19
CASDSASEAFF
>TRBJ2-5|.|TRBV7-3
CASSLSGVGETQYF
>TRBJ2-5|TRBD1|TRBV6-1
CASSEVGTGRFGETQYF
>TRBJ2-5|TRBD2|TRBV30
CAWGTSGETQYF
>TRBJ2-5|.|TRBV6-5
CASSYSTLAAQETQYF
>TRBJ1-1|TRBD1|TRBV19
CASSIGQGAVAFF
>TRBJ1-4|.|TRBV4-2
CASSQDPSGNEKLFF
>TRBJ2-5|TRBD2|TRBV7-2
CASSLALTSGGAETQYF
>TRBJ1-1|TRBD1|TRBV19
CASSTRGARRGTEAFF
>TRBJ2-6|.|TRBV5-1
CASRTVGEAGANVLTF
>TRBJ2-7|.|TRBV6-1
CASSEQQGSFSEQYF
>TRBJ2-7|TRBD2|TRBV10-1
CASSEGWASGSDEQYF
>TRBJ1-5|TRBD1|TRBV6-5
CASLLGTGGQPQHF
>TRBJ2-7|.|TRBV27
CASSRPGLQTYEQYF
>TRBJ2-1|TRBD1|TRBV2
CASKTGAPSYNEQFF
>TRBJ2-7|.|TRBV7-2
CASSSPVSYEQYF
>TRBJ1-1|.|TRBV3-1/TRBV3-2
CASSPTTGNTEAFF
>TRBJ2-1|.|TRBV19
CATRSVGVGNEQFF
>TRBJ1-2|.|TRBV12-3/TRBV12-4
CASSPGYYGYTF
>TRBJ2-3|.|TRBV5-1
CASSLAWDSRILTDTQYF
>TRBJ2-3|TRBD1|TRBV5-1
CASSSLTGVTDTQYF
>TRBJ1-6|TRBD1|TRBV5-5
CASSGDRGTGVSPLHF
>TRBJ1-4|TRBD1|TRBV19
CASSIRDRDEKLFF
>TRBJ2-7|.|TRBV19
CARRLLDYEQYF
>TRBJ1-6|.|TRBV27
CASSFSSSSYNSPLHF
>TRBJ1-1|.|TRBV7-6
CASSLGLSTEAFF
>TRBJ1-2|TRBD1|TRBV15
CATSEGADLSYGYTF
>TRBJ2-7|.|TRBV5-1
CASSLTQGYEQYF
>TRBJ1-2|.|TRBV6-5
CASSPTERYGYTF
>TRBJ2-2|TRBD1|TRBV6-4
CASRRDRGTGELFF
>TRBJ1-2|.|TRBV2
CASSVLGYNYGYTF
>TRBJ1-2|TRBD1|TRBV5-4
CASSLEGGAYGYTF
>TRBJ2-1|TRBD2|TRBV6-6
CASELAGAGRWNEQFF